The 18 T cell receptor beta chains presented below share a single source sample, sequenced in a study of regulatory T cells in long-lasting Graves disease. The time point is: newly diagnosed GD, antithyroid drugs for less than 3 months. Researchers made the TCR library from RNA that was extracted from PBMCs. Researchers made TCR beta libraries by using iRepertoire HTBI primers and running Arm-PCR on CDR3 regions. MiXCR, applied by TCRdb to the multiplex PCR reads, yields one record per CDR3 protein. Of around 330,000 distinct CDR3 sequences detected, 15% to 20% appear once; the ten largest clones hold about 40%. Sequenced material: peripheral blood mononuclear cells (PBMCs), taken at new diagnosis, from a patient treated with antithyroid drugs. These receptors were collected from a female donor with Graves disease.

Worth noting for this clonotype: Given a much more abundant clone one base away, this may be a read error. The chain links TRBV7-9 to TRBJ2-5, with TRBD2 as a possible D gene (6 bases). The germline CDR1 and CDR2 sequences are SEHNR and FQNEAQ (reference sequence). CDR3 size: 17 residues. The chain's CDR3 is CASSLASWRAAGNEHFF. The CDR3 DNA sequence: TGTGCCAGCAGCTTAGCGAGTTGGCGGGCAGCGGGCAATGAGCACTTCTTC.

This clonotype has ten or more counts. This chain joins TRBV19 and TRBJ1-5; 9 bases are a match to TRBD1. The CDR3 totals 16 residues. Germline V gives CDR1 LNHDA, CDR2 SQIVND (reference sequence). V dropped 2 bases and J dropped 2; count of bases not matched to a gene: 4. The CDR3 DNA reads TGTGCCAGTAGTATAAGGAGACAGGGGGGCAATCAGCCCCAGCATTTT. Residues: CASSIRRQGGNQPQHF.

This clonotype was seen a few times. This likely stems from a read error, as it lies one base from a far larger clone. The CDR3: CASSPTGGKNEQFF. CDR3 nucleotide sequence: TGTGCCAGCAGTCCGACAGGGGGGAAGAACGAGCAGTTCTTC. The gene calls are TRBV12-3 or TRBV12-4 and TRBJ2-1; 9 bases agree with TRBD1. The CDR3 consists of 14 residues. With V trimmed by 5 bases and J by 10 bases, 9 bases remained unmatched.

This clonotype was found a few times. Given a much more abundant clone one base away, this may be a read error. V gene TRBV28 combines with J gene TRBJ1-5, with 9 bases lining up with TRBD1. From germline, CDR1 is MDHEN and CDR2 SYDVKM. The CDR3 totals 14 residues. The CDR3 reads CAGRGQGRSQPQHF. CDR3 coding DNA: TGTGCCGGCAGGGGACAGGGAAGGAGTCAGCCCCAGCATTTT.

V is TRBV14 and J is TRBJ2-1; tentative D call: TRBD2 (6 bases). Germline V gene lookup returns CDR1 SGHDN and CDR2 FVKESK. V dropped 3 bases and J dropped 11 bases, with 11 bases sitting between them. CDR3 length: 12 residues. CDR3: CASSQIGTQQFF. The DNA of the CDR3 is TGTGCCAGCAGCCAGATCGGGACTCAGCAGTTCTTC.

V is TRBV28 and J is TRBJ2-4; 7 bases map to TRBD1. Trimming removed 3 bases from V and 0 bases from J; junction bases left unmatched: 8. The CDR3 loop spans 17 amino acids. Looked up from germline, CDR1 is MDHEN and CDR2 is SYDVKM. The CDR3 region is CASSFRTGRGAKNIQYF. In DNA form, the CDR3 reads TGTGCCAGCAGTTTCCGGACAGGTCGGGGAGCCAAAAACATTCAGTACTTC. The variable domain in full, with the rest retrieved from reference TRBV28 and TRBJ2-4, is DVKVTQSSRYLVKRTGEKVFLECVQDMDHENMFWYRQDPGLGLRLIYFSYDVKMKEKGDIPEGYSVSREKKERFSLILESASTNQTSMYLCASSFRTGRGAKNIQYFGAGTRLSVL.

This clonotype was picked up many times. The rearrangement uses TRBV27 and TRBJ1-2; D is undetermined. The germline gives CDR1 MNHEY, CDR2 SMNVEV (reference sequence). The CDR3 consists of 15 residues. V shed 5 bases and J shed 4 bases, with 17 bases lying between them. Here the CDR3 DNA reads TGTGCCAGCAGTCTCGGATACCAGGTCCTCTATGGCTACACCTTC. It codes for CASSLGYQVLYGYTF.

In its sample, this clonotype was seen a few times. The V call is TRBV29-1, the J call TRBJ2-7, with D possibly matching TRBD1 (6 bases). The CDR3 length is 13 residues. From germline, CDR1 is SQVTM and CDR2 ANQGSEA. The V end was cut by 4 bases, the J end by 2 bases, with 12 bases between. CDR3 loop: CSVVWDTAYEQYF. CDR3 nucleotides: TGCAGCGTTGTTTGGGACACGGCCTACGAGCAGTACTTC.

The CDR3 nucleotides read TGCAGCGTTGAAATAAGGGTCCAAGAGACCCAGTACTTC. This sequence encodes CSVEIRVQETQYF. This chain links TRBV29-1 with TRBJ2-5, with unresolved D. Germline assignment: CDR1 SQVTM and CDR2 ANQGSEA. The CDR3 is 13 amino acids. V lost 2 bases to trimming and J lost 1 base, with 8 bases between them.

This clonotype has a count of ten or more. The chain's CDR3 is CASSLGLADEQYF. The CDR3 DNA reads as TGTGCCAGCAGCCTCGGACTAGCCGACGAGCAGTACTTC. V gene TRBV28 combines with J gene TRBJ2-7; 8 bases are a match to TRBD2. V lost 6 bases, J lost 5 bases, and 6 bases stayed unmatched. This CDR3 spans 13 amino acids. CDR1 is MDHEN, CDR2 SYDVKM, per germline.

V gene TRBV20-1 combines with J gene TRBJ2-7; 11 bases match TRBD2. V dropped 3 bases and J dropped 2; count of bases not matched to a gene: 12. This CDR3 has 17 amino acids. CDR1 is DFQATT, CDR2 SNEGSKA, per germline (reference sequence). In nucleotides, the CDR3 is TGCAGTGCTAGTCATATACTAGCGGGAGTAGGGGCCTACGAGCAGTACTTC. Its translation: CSASHILAGVGAYEQYF.

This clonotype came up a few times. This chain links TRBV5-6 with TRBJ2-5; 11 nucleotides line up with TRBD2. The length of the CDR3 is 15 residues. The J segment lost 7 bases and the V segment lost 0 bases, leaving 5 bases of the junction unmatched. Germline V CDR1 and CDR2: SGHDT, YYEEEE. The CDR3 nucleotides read TGTGCCAGCAGCTTGGCTAGCGGGAGGCCGGGGACCCAGTACTTC. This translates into CASSLASGRPGTQYF.

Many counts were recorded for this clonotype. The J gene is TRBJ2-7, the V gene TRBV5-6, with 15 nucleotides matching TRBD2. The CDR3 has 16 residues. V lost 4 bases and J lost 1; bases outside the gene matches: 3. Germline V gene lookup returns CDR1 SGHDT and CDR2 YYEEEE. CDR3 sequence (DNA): TGTGCCAGCAGCGGCGGGACTAGCGGGAGGTCCTACGAGCAGTACTTC. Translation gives CASSGGTSGRSYEQYF.

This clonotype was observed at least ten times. The CDR3 loop reads CASSLDRSGANVLTF. Written as DNA, the CDR3 is TGTGCCAGCAGCTTGGACAGGTCTGGGGCCAACGTCCTGACTTTC. The chain couples TRBV7-8 to TRBJ2-6; 7 bases line up with TRBD1. Germline CDR1 reads SGHVS; CDR2 reads FQNEAQ. The CDR3 has 15 amino acids. Trimming took 3 bases from V and 1 from J; bases not matched to a gene: 0. Full variable domain (outside the CDR3, taken from reference TRBV7-8 and TRBJ2-6): GAGVSQSPRYKVAKRGQDVALRCDPISGHVSLFWYQQALGQGPEFLTYFQNEAQLDKSGLPSDRFFAERPEGSVSTLKIQRTQQEDSAVYLCASSLDRSGANVLTFGAGSRLTVL.

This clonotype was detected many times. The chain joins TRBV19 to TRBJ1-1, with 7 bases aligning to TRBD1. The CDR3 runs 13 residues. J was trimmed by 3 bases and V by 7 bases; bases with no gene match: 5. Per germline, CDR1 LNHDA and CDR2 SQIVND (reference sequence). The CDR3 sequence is CASKDRWDTEAFF. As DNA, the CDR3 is TGTGCCAGTAAGGACAGGTGGGACACTGAAGCTTTCTTT.

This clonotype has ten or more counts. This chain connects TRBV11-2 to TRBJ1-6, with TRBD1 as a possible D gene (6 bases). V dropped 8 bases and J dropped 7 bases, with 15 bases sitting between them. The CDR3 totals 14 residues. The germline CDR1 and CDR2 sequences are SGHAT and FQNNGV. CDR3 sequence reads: CASFGGGANSPLHF. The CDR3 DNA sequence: TGTGCCAGCTTTGGGGGCGGCGCCAATTCACCCCTCCACTTT.

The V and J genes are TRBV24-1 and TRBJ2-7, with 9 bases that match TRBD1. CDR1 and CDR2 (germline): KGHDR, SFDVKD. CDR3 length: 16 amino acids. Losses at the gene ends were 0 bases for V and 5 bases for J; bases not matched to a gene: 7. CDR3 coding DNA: TGTGCCACCAGTGATTTGCCGGGACAGGGTTCGAACGAGCAGTACTTC. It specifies CATSDLPGQGSNEQYF.

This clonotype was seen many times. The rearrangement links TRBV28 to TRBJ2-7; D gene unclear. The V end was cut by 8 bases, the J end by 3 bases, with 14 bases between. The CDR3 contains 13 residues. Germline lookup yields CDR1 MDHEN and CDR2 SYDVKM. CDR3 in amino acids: CASVGPRSYEQYF. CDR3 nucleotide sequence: TGTGCCAGCGTCGGGCCGAGAAGCTACGAGCAGTACTTC.